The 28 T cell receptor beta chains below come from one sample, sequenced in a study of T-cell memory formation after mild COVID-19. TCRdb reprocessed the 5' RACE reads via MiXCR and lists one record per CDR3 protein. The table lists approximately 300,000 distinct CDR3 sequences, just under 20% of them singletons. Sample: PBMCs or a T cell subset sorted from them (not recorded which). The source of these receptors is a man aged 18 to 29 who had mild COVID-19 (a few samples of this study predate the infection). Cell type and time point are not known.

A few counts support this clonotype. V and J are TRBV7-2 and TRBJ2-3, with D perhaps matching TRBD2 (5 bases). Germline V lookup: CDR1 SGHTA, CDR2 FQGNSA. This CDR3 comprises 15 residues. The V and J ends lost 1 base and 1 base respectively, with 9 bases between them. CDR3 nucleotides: TGTGCCAGCAGCTTAGTCGGGGTGGGCACAGATACGCAGTATTTT. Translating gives CASSLVGVGTDTQYF. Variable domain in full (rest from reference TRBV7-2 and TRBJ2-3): GAGVSQSPSNKVTEKGKDVELRCDPISGHTALYWYRQSLGQGLEFLIYFQGNSAPDKSGLPSDRFSAERTGGSVSTLTIQRTQQEDSAVYLCASSLVGVGTDTQYFGPGTRLTVL.

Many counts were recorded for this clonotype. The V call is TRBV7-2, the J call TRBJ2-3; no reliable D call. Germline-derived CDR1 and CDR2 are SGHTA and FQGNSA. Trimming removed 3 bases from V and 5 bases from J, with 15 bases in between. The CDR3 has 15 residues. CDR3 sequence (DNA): TGTGCCAGCAGCTTTGCAGGCCCGGCGAAAGATACGCAGTATTTT. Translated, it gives CASSFAGPAKDTQYF.

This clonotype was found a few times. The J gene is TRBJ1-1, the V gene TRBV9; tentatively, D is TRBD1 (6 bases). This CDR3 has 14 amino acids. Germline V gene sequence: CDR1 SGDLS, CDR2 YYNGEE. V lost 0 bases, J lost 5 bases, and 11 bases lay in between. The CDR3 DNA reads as TGTGCCAGCAGCGTAGTGGGCAGGGGTACTGAAGCTTTCTTT. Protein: CASSVVGRGTEAFF.

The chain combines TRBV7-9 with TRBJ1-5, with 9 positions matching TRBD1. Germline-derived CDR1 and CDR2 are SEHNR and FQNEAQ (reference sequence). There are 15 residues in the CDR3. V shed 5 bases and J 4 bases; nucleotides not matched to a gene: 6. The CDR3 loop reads CASSRAGQGNQPQHF. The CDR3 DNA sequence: TGTGCCAGCAGCCGCGCGGGACAGGGTAATCAGCCCCAGCATTTT.

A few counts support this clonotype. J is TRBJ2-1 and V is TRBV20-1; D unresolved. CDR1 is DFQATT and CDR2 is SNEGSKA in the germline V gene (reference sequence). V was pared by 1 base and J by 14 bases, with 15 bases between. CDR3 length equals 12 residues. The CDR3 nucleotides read TGCAGTGCTAGAGCCCTTGACTCCCTAGAGTTCTTC. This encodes CSARALDSLEFF.

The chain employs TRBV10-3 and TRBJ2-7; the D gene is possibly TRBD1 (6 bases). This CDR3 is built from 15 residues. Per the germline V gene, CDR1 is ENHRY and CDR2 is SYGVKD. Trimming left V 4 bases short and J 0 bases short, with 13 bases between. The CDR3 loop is CAISVTGTSSYEQYF. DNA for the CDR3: TGTGCCATCAGTGTTACAGGGACGTCCTCCTACGAGCAGTACTTC.

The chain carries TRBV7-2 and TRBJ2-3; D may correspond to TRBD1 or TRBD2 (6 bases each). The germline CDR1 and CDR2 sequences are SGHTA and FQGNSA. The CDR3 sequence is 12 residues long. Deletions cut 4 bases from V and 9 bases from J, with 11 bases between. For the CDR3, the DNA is TGTGCCAGCAGCTGGGGGGCGGGGACGCAGTATTTT. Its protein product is CASSWGAGTQYF.

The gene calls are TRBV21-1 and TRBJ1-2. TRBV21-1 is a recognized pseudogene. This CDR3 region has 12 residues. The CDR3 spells CAQHLSNYGYTF. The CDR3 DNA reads TGTGCCCAACACCTTTCTAACTATGGCTACACCTTC.

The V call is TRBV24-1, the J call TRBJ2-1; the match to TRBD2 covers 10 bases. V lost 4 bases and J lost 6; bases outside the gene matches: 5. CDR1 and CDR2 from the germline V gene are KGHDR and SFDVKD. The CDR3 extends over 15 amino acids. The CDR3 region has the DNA TGTGCCACCAGTGACTCCCGGACTAGCGGCAATGAGCAGTTCTTC. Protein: CATSDSRTSGNEQFF.

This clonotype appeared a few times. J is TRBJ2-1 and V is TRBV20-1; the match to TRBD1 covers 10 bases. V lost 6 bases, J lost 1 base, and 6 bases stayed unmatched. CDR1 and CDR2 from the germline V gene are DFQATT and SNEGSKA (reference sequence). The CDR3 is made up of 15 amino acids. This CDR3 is CSAPRDRGSYNEQFF. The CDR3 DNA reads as TGCAGTGCGCCTCGGGACAGGGGATCCTACAATGAGCAGTTCTTC.

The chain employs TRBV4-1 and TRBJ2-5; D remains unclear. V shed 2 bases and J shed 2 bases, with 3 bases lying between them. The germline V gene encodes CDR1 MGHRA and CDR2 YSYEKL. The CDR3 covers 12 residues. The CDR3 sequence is CASSQPQETQYF. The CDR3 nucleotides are TGCGCCAGCAGCCAACCTCAAGAGACCCAGTACTTC.

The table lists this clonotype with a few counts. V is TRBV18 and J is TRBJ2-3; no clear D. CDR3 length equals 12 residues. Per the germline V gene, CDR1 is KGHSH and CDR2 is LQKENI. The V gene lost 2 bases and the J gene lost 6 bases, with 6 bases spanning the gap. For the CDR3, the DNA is TGTGCCAGCTCACCAGACGGGGATACGCAGTATTTT. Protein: CASSPDGDTQYF.

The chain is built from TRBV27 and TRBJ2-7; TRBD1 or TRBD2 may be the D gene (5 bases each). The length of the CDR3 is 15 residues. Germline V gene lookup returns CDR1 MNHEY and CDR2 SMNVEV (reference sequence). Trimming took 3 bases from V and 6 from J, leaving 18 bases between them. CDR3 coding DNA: TGTGCCAGCAGTTTTTATGAGGGGCCTCGGGCCGAGCAGTACTTC. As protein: CASSFYEGPRAEQYF.

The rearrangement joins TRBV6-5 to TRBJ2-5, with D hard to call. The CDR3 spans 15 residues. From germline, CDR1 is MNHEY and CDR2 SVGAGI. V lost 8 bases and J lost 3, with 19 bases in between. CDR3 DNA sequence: TGTGCCAGCGTGGCCAGTAATAGAGGTGAAGAGACCCAGTACTTC. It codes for CASVASNRGEETQYF.

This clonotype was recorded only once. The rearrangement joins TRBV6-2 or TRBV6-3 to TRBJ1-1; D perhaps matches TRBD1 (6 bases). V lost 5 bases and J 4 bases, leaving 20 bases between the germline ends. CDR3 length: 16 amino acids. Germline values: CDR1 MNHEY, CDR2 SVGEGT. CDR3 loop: CASSPDRRPGSTEAFF. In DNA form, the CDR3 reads TGTGCCAGCAGTCCGGACAGACGGCCTGGGAGCACTGAAGCTTTCTTT.

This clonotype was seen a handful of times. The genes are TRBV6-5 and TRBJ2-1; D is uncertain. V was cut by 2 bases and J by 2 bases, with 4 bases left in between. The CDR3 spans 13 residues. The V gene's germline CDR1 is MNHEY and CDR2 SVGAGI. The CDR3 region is CASSYDTYNEQFF. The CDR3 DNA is TGTGCCAGCAGTTACGATACCTACAATGAGCAGTTCTTC.

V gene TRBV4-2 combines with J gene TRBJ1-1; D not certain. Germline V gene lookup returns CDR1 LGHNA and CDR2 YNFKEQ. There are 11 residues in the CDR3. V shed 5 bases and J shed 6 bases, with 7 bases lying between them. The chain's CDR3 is CASSNFAEAFF. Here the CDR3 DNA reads TGTGCCAGCAGCAATTTCGCTGAAGCTTTCTTT.

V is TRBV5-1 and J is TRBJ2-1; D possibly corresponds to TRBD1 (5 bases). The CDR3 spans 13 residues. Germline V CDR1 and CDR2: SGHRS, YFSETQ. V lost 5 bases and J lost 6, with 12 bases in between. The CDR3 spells CASRGQETNEQFF. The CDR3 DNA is TGCGCCAGCAGGGGGCAGGAAACCAATGAGCAGTTCTTC.

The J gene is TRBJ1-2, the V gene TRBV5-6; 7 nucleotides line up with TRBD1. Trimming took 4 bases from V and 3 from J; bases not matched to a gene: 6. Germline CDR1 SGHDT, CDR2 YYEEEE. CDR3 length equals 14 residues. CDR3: CASSLVRGDYGYTF. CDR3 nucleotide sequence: TGTGCCAGCAGCCTTGTCAGGGGGGACTATGGCTACACCTTC. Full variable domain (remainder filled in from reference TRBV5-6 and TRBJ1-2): DAGVTQSPTHLIKTRGQQVTLRCSPKSGHDTVSWYQQALGQGPQFIFQYYEEEERQRGNFPDRFSGHQFPNYSSELNVNALLLGDSALYLCASSLVRGDYGYTFGSGTRLTVV.

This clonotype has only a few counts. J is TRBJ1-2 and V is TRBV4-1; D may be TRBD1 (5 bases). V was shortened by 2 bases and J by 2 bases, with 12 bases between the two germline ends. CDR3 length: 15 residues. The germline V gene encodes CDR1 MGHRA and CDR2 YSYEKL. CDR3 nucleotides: TGCGCCAGCAGCCAACTATTGGGGGGGAACTATGGCTACACCTTC. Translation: CASSQLLGGNYGYTF.

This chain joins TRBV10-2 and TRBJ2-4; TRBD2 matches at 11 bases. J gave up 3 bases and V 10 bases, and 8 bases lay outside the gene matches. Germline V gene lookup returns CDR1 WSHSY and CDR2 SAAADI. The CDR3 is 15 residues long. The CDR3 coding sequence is TGCGCCATCTCGACTAGCGGGGTTGACAAAAACATTCAGTACTTC. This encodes CAISTSGVDKNIQYF.

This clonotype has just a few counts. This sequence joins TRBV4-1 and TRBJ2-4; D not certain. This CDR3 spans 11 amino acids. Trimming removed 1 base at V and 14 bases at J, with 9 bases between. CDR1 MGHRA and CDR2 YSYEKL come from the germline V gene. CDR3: CASSQADRKYF. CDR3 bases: TGCGCCAGCAGCCAAGCGGACCGCAAGTACTTC.

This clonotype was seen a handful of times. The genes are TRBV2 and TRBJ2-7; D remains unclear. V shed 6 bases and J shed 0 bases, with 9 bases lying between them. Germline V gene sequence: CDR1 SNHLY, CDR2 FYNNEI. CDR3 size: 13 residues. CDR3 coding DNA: TGTGCCAGCAGGGGCTGGGACTCCTACGAGCAGTACTTC. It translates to CASRGWDSYEQYF.

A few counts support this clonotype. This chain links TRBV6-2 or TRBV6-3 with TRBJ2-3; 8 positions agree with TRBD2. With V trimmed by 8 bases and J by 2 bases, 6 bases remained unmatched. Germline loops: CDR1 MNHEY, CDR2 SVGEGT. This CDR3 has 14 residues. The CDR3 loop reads CASDRAGDTDTQYF. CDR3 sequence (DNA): TGTGCCAGCGATCGAGCGGGGGACACAGATACGCAGTATTTT.

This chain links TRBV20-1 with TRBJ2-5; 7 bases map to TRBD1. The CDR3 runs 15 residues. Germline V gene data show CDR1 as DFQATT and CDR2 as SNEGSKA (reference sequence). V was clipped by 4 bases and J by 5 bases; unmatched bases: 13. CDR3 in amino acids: CSAIKGASSDETQYF. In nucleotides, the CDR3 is TGCAGTGCTATCAAGGGGGCGAGCTCTGACGAGACCCAGTACTTC.

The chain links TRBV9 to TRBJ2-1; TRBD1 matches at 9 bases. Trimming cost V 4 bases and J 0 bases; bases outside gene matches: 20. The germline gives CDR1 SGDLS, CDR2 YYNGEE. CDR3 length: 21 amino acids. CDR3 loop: CASSRRTGGAGRRSSYNEQFF. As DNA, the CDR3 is TGTGCCAGCAGCCGTCGTACAGGGGGCGCGGGGCGGAGGAGCTCCTACAATGAGCAGTTCTTC.

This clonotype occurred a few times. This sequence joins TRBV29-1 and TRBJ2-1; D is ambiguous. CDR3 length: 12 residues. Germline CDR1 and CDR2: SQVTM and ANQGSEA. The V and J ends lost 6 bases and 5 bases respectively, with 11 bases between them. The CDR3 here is CSVLVANNEQFF. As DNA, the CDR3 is TGCAGCGTCCTCGTCGCAAACAATGAGCAGTTCTTC.

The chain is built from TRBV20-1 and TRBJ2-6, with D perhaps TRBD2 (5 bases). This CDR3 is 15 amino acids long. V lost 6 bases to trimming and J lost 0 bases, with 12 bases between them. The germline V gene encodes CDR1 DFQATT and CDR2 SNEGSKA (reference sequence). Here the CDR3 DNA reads TGCAGTGCAGATTCCCGGGACTCTGGGGCCAACGTCCTGACTTTC. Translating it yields CSADSRDSGANVLTF.